The 20 T cell receptor beta chains below come from one sample, sequenced in a study of shared clonotypes between healthy human individuals. The protocol was immunoSEQ multiplex PCR, while the TCRdb copy is restricted to in-frame clones and leaves out a portion. The sample yields roughly 2,500,000 clones, roughly 93% seen once. Sequenced material: naive CD4+ T cells from PBMCs. Subset defined: CD45RA+ positively selected. The receptor source for this set is a man aged 18-30 years in good health. Some clones in this sample may be carry-over from other donors' samples.

V usage is TRBV7-2 and J usage is TRBJ2-1; D could derive from TRBD1 or TRBD2 (5 bases each). The CDR3 has 14 residues. V was trimmed by 5 bases and J by 4 bases, leaving 12 bases between them. CDR1 and CDR2 from the germline V gene are SGHTA and FQGNSA. The CDR3 nucleotides read TGTGCCAGCAGCCGGGACCCAGGGTACAATGAGCAGTTCTTC. Its translation: CASSRDPGYNEQFF.

The table lists this clone with a count of one. The V call is TRBV5-1, the J call TRBJ1-5; TRBD1 is a possible D gene (6 bases). CDR3 size: 14 residues. Germline CDR1 is SGHRS and CDR2 is YFSETQ. Trimming left V 6 bases short and J 2 bases short, with 12 bases between. This CDR3 is CASKTGLGNQPQHF. DNA of the CDR3: TGCGCCAGCAAAACAGGGTTAGGCAATCAGCCCCAGCATTTT.

The genes are TRBV2 and TRBJ2-1; D not resolved. Per germline, CDR1 SNHLY and CDR2 FYNNEI. The V end was cut by 3 bases, the J end by 2 bases, with 11 bases between. The CDR3 covers 15 residues. CDR3 sequence: CASSEVGPTYNEQFF. The DNA of the CDR3 is TGTGCCAGCAGTGAGGTAGGGCCGACCTACAATGAGCAGTTCTTC.

The chain couples TRBV10-3 to TRBJ2-3; no definite D call. CDR3 size: 11 residues. In germline, CDR1 is ENHRY, CDR2 SYGVKD. V was trimmed by 6 bases and J by 4 bases, leaving 5 bases between them. CDR3 sequence (DNA): TGTGCCATCAGCCCCTCAGATACGCAGTATTTT. The encoded protein is CAISPSDTQYF.

This chain joins TRBV7-2 and TRBJ2-1, with TRBD2 matching 8 bases. The V gene end was trimmed by 4 bases and the J gene end by 8 bases; junction bases not matched to a gene: 13. Germline V CDR1 and CDR2: SGHTA, FQGNSA. This CDR3 contains 16 residues. CDR3 in amino acids: CASSSRNSGIRYEQFF. The CDR3 DNA follows: TGTGCCAGCAGCTCACGTAATAGCGGGATTCGCTATGAGCAGTTCTTC.

This clone was seen once. J is TRBJ2-1 and V is TRBV5-1; 14 nucleotides match TRBD2. Germline V gene lookup returns CDR1 SGHRS and CDR2 YFSETQ. V lost 1 base and J lost 9; bases outside the gene matches: 9. The CDR3 has 17 residues. CDR3 in amino acids: CASSLLPGLAGEFEQFF. As DNA, the CDR3 is TGCGCCAGCAGCTTGCTCCCGGGACTAGCGGGAGAATTTGAGCAGTTCTTC.

This sequence joins TRBV7-9 and TRBJ1-2; D is unresolved. V was cut by 5 bases and J by 4 bases, with 29 bases left in between. Germline CDR1 is SEHNR and CDR2 is FQNEAQ (reference sequence). This CDR3 contains 19 residues. The CDR3 loop is CASSPLPESGRSLSYGYTF. DNA of the CDR3: TGTGCCAGCAGCCCTCTGCCCGAATCCGGACGGAGTTTGTCCTATGGCTACACCTTC.

The chain joins TRBV18 to TRBJ2-5; D unresolved. The CDR3 spans 13 residues. V lost 3 bases, J lost 4 bases, and 9 bases lay in between. Germline V lookup: CDR1 KGHSH, CDR2 LQKENI. The CDR3 region has the DNA TGTGCCAGCTCACCCTGGTTCGGAGAGACCCAGTACTTC. Its protein is CASSPWFGETQYF.

The CDR3, as DNA: TGTGCCACCAGCAGTTCCTCTTGGGGTGGCACTGAAGCTTTCTTT. Translating it yields CATSSSSWGGTEAFF. This sequence joins TRBV15 and TRBJ1-1; D is unresolved. The CDR3 totals 15 residues. V gave up 3 bases and J gave up 4 bases, with 15 bases separating them. CDR1 and CDR2 from the germline V gene are LNHNV and YYDKDF (reference sequence).

To note about this clone: Other DNA variants within this sample encode the same CDR3. The chain recombines TRBV9 with TRBJ2-1; TRBD2 matches at 10 bases. In germline, CDR1 is SGDLS, CDR2 YYNGEE. Trimming removed 2 bases from V and 1 base from J; junction bases left unmatched: 3. This CDR3 comprises 16 residues. DNA of the CDR3: TGTGCCAGCAGCGTTACTAGCGGGGTTTCCTACAATGAGCAGTTCTTC. This encodes CASSVTSGVSYNEQFF.

The gene calls are TRBV5-1 and TRBJ1-3, with TRBD1 identical over 7 bases. This CDR3 has 16 amino acids. The V and J ends lost 4 bases and 2 bases, in that order; junction bases with no gene match: 9. Per germline, CDR1 SGHRS and CDR2 YFSETQ. The CDR3, as DNA: TGCGCCAGCAGCCCGAAGGGAGGGGGCACTGGAAACACCATATATTTT. Protein: CASSPKGGGTGNTIYF.

In the case of this clone: The sample has other DNA sequences that encode this CDR3 too. V and J are TRBV7-2 and TRBJ2-3, with D perhaps matching TRBD2 (6 bases). The CDR3 covers 14 residues. V was shortened by 1 base and J by 3 bases, with 8 bases between the two germline ends. Germline values: CDR1 SGHTA, CDR2 FQGNSA. CDR3 nucleotides: TGTGCCAGCAGCTTAGGACTAGTTACAGATACGCAGTATTTT. Its translation: CASSLGLVTDTQYF.

The rearrangement links TRBV7-9 to TRBJ2-1; possible D gene TRBD2, 6 bases. This CDR3 comprises 15 residues. Germline V gene lookup returns CDR1 SEHNR and CDR2 FQNEAQ (reference sequence). V lost 5 bases and J lost 9, with 20 bases in between. CDR3 DNA: TGTGCCAGCAGCCCCTGGGGACTTCCGGAGAGTGAGCAGTTCTTC. Protein product: CASSPWGLPESEQFF.

The J gene is TRBJ1-1, the V gene TRBV4-1; 9 bases are shared with TRBD1. The ends lost 3 bases at V and 3 bases at J; junction bases unmatched: 8. CDR3 size: 16 residues. Germline values: CDR1 MGHRA, CDR2 YSYEKL. CDR3 in DNA: TGCGCCAGCAGCCACCCAACAGGGGGCCGAGACACTGAAGCTTTCTTT. Its protein product is CASSHPTGGRDTEAFF.

The rearrangement links TRBV5-1 to TRBJ1-4; D possibly corresponds to TRBD1 (5 bases). Trimming took 1 base from V and 7 from J, leaving 11 bases between them. Germline V gene data show CDR1 as SGHRS and CDR2 as YFSETQ. The CDR3 sequence is 14 residues long. This CDR3 reads CASSLPGPGEKLFF. As DNA, the CDR3 is TGCGCCAGCAGCTTGCCAGGGCCGGGTGAAAAACTGTTTTTT.

V gene TRBV6-6 combines with J gene TRBJ2-5; D gene uncertain. Trimming took off 6 bases at V and 0 bases at J, with 2 bases between the two ends. CDR1 and CDR2 from the germline V gene are MNHNY and SVGAGI (reference sequence). This CDR3 spans 11 amino acids. CDR3 sequence reads: CASSNQETQYF. The CDR3 DNA is TGTGCCAGCAGCAACCAAGAGACCCAGTACTTC.

J is TRBJ2-7 and V is TRBV14; D might be TRBD1 or TRBD2, each matching 5 bases. Trimming took off 3 bases at V and 0 bases at J, with 15 bases between the two ends. The CDR3 contains 16 residues. The germline V gene encodes CDR1 SGHDN and CDR2 FVKESK. In DNA form, the CDR3 reads TGTGCCAGCAGCCACCAGACGGGACCCATCTCCTACGAGCAGTACTTC. It specifies CASSHQTGPISYEQYF. Full variable domain (remainder filled in from reference TRBV14 and TRBJ2-7): EAGVTQFPSHSVIEKGQTVTLRCDPISGHDNLYWYRRVMGKEIKFLLHFVKESKQDESGMPNNRFLAERTGGTYSTLKVQPAELEDSGVYFCASSHQTGPISYEQYFGPGTRLTVT.

As to this clone: Other nucleotide sequences in the sample specify the same CDR3. The V gene is TRBV18, the J gene TRBJ1-1; no clear D. The CDR3 is 14 residues long. Trimming shortened V by 1 base and J by 2 bases, and 8 bases separated the two germline ends. Germline CDR1 and CDR2: KGHSH and LQKENI. CDR3 sequence: CASSPRSGNTEAFF. CDR3 bases: TGTGCCAGCTCACCACGGTCCGGTAACACTGAAGCTTTCTTT.

The gene calls are TRBV7-3 and TRBJ1-2, with D maybe TRBD1 (6 bases). The ends were cut back, 4 bases at V and 14 bases at J, with 20 bases in the middle. The CDR3 has 13 amino acids. The germline V gene has CDR1 SGHTA and CDR2 FQGTGA. The CDR3 bases are TGTGCCAGCAGCTCCGGGACACCTGGTTGGACGACCTTC. Its protein product is CASSSGTPGWTTF.

The genes are TRBV6-5 and TRBJ2-4; D might be TRBD1 or TRBD2, each matching 5 bases. The CDR3 loop spans 14 amino acids. V was cut by 7 bases and J by 8 bases, with 18 bases left in between. The V gene's germline CDR1 is MNHEY and CDR2 SVGAGI. CDR3 coding DNA: TGTGCCAGCACCAAGCGGCAGGGAATGTACATTCAGTACTTC. It translates to CASTKRQGMYIQYF.